This record covers a single T cell receptor (beta chain). This record comes from a study of PD-L1 blockade in urothelial cancer. Across the study: Treatment start was followed by blood analysis at 3 weeks (second dose) and again at 6 weeks.

Each PCR had synthetic TCR analog templates added to it as a spike-in. Profiling relied on immunoSEQ multiplex PCR, and the TCRdb table lists in-frame clones only, not all of them. Found here are 30,000 to 35,000 clones, around 84% of them singletons; the top ten hold more than 25%. This clonotype originated in a man between 60 and 75 years old with urothelial cancer. The specimen comprised PBMCs, sampled around atezolizumab (anti-PD-L1) treatment.

The CDR3 loop is CASSGQSRGYTF. CDR3 DNA sequence: TGTGCCAGCAGCGGACAGTCGCGTGGCTACACCTTC. V usage is TRBV6-5 and J usage is TRBJ1-2; the D gene is possibly TRBD1 (6 bases). This CDR3 is 12 amino acids long. V was clipped by 6 bases and J by 7 bases, with 12 bases between them. Germline V gene sequence: CDR1 MNHEY, CDR2 SVGAGI.